These 12 T cell receptor beta chains were all obtained from the same sample, sequenced in a study of blood T cells in healthy people across ages. The authors ran a second PCR of roughly 7 to 11 cycles using a sample-barcoded 5' primer and a J-beta primer mix. One entry per CDR3 protein, called by TCRdb with MiXCR from the 5' RACE reads. The data show roughly 1,300,000 distinct CDR3 sequences, approximately 60% seen once. Sequencing input: blood. Source of these receptors: a man aged 18-30 years in good health.

The chain employs TRBV20-1 and TRBJ2-1; TRBD2 matches 8 bases. This CDR3 has 18 residues. The V gene's germline CDR1 is DFQATT and CDR2 SNEGSKA (reference sequence). The ends lost 3 bases at V and 0 bases at J; junction bases unmatched: 13. The CDR3 region has the DNA TGCAGTGCTAGGGTGGGACTAGAAGGGTTCAGCTCCTACAATGAGCAGTTCTTC. Translated: CSARVGLEGFSSYNEQFF.

The V call is TRBV10-1, the J call TRBJ2-5, with a tentative D call TRBD1 (6 bases). CDR1 WNHNN and CDR2 SYGVQD come from the germline V gene (reference sequence). The CDR3 is 16 amino acids. V shed 3 bases and J shed 5 bases, with 19 bases lying between them. CDR3 DNA sequence: TGCGCCAGCAGTGAAATGACAGGCGGATACTGGGAGACCCAGTACTTC. This gives the protein CASSEMTGGYWETQYF.

This clonotype was counted ten times or more. The junction and the germline gene differ at one end; a read error may be behind it. The chain couples TRBV12-3 or TRBV12-4 to TRBJ1-2; a possible D gene is TRBD1 (5 bases). This CDR3 contains 15 residues. CDR3 amino acids: CASRLGVSEIYGYTF. The DNA for the CDR3 is TGTGCCAGCAGATTAGGGGTCTCCGAGATCTATGGCTACACCTTC.

The chain has TRBV7-9 and TRBJ2-1, with D perhaps TRBD1 or TRBD2 (6 bases each). The CDR3 is made up of 17 amino acids. The germline V gene has CDR1 SEHNR and CDR2 FQNEAQ (reference sequence). The V gene lost 1 base and the J gene lost 7 bases, with 20 bases spanning the gap. DNA for the CDR3: TGTGCCAGCAGCTTAGTTGGCGGTGACGGGGGCGGAAATGAGCAGTTCTTC. Translation: CASSLVGGDGGGNEQFF.

The chain is built from TRBV20-1 and TRBJ2-1; D perhaps matches TRBD2 (5 bases). In germline, CDR1 is DFQATT, CDR2 SNEGSKA (reference sequence). This CDR3 spans 15 amino acids. Trimming took off 6 bases at V and 2 bases at J, with 17 bases between the two ends. CDR3: CSASHGSRPYNEQFF. Here the CDR3 DNA reads TGCAGTGCCTCACATGGGAGTAGGCCCTACAATGAGCAGTTCTTC.

This clonotype was seen once. The V and J genes are TRBV7-9 and TRBJ2-3; tentatively, D is TRBD1 (5 bases). The CDR3 has 12 amino acids. Germline loops: CDR1 SEHNR, CDR2 FQNEAQ (reference sequence). V was shortened by 6 bases and J by 8 bases, with 12 bases between the two germline ends. CDR3 nucleotide sequence: TGTGCCAGCAGGCCGCCCCAGGGTACGCAGTATTTT. This translates into CASRPPQGTQYF.

This clonotype was observed a handful of times. The chain employs TRBV29-1 and TRBJ1-2; no reliable D call. Germline CDR1 SQVTM, CDR2 ANQGSEA. The CDR3 sequence is 13 residues long. Trimming removed 6 bases at V and 4 bases at J, with 15 bases between. The CDR3, as DNA: TGCAGCGTAAAGTTGTCCGAGTCCTATGGCTACACCTTC. Protein product: CSVKLSESYGYTF.

The chain recombines TRBV12-3 or TRBV12-4 with TRBJ2-1; 8 bases match TRBD1. The junction had 5 bases not matched to a gene; V was cut back by 5 bases and J by 8 bases. This CDR3 is 13 amino acids long. The DNA for the CDR3 is TGTGCCAGCAGTGTTGACAGGGGTGATGAGCAGTTCTTC. Translated, it gives CASSVDRGDEQFF.

J is TRBJ2-1 and V is TRBV6-5; D ambiguous. V shed 2 bases and J shed 8 bases, with 7 bases lying between them. The CDR3 loop spans 12 amino acids. CDR1 is MNHEY and CDR2 is SVGAGI in the germline V gene. The CDR3 spells CASSYNRDEQFF. In DNA, the CDR3 is TGTGCCAGCAGTTACAATAGGGATGAGCAGTTCTTC.

V and J are TRBV19 and TRBJ2-7; 7 bases agree with TRBD1. In germline, CDR1 is LNHDA, CDR2 SQIVND (reference sequence). CDR3 length: 14 amino acids. The trim removed 9 bases at V and 5 bases at J, leaving 13 bases unmatched. The CDR3 here is CASSGTALGNEQYF. The CDR3 DNA is TGTGCCAGCTCCGGGACAGCCCTCGGGAACGAGCAGTACTTC.

J is TRBJ2-7 and V is TRBV27; 9 bases are a match to TRBD1. The germline CDR1 and CDR2 sequences are MNHEY and SMNVEV (reference sequence). The length of the CDR3 is 16 residues. The V and J ends lost 3 bases and 7 bases, in that order; junction bases with no gene match: 13. DNA of the CDR3: TGTGCCAGCAGTTTCCCCGGGACAGGGCCCTACAATGAGCAGTACTTC. As protein: CASSFPGTGPYNEQYF.

The chain is built from TRBV6-2 or TRBV6-3 and TRBJ2-1; D is possibly TRBD1 or TRBD2 (5 bases each). The germline V gene encodes CDR1 MNHEY and CDR2 SVGEGT. The V end lost 4 bases, the J end lost 0 bases, and 10 bases lay between the germline ends. The CDR3 covers 15 residues. The CDR3 region is CASSCLGDSYNEQFF. As DNA, the CDR3 is TGTGCCAGCAGTTGCTTGGGGGACTCCTACAATGAGCAGTTCTTC.